Listed here are 5 T cell receptor beta chains from one sample, sequenced in a study of T-cell memory formation after mild COVID-19. TCRdb re-derived calls from the 5' RACE reads in MiXCR, one entry per CDR3 protein. The data show some 130,000 distinct CDR3 sequences, about 25% seen once. Material: PBMCs or a T cell subset sorted from them (not recorded which). Source of these receptors: an adult woman who had mild COVID-19 (a few samples of this study predate the infection). Cell type and time point are not known.

This chain connects TRBV6-6 to TRBJ1-5, with D possibly TRBD1 on 5 matching bases. V was cut by 4 bases and J by 0 bases, with 16 bases left in between. CDR1 and CDR2 from the germline V gene are MNHNY and SVGAGI (reference sequence). The CDR3 runs to 17 residues. Here the CDR3 DNA reads TGTGCCAGCAGTTTTCCAATCCCGGGACTTAGCAATCAGCCCCAGCATTTT. Encoded protein: CASSFPIPGLSNQPQHF.

J is TRBJ1-1 and V is TRBV20-1, with D possibly matching TRBD1 (5 bases). V dropped 4 bases and J dropped 5 bases, with 8 bases sitting between them. From germline, CDR1 is DFQATT and CDR2 SNEGSKA (reference sequence). CDR3 length: 11 residues. The CDR3 spells CSATWGTEAFF. The CDR3 bases are TGCAGTGCTACGTGGGGGACTGAAGCTTTCTTT.

Only a few counts were recorded for this clonotype. The V gene is TRBV6-5, the J gene TRBJ2-2; D is unclear. CDR1 and CDR2 (germline): MNHEY, SVGAGI. The CDR3 loop spans 13 amino acids. The V gene lost 2 bases and the J gene lost 5 bases, with 6 bases spanning the gap. For the CDR3, the DNA is TGTGCCAGCAGTTACGGGAAAACCGGGGAGCTGTTTTTT. As protein: CASSYGKTGELFF.

Ten or more counts support this clonotype. The rearrangement joins TRBV6-2 or TRBV6-3 to TRBJ2-5; D remains unclear. The CDR3 runs 13 residues. Trimming removed 0 bases from V and 13 bases from J, with 15 bases in between. The germline V gene encodes CDR1 MNHEY and CDR2 SVGEGT. The CDR3 nucleotides read TGTGCCAGCAGTTACTCGGAACTCCTACCCCGGTACTTC. Residues: CASSYSELLPRYF.

The rearrangement uses TRBV7-9 and TRBJ1-1, with a tentative D call TRBD1 (5 bases). V lost 5 bases and J lost 1, with 20 bases in between. Per the germline V gene, CDR1 is SEHNR and CDR2 is FQNEAQ (reference sequence). The CDR3 is 17 residues long. The CDR3 DNA sequence: TGTGCCAGCAGCCCAGCACTGGGGGAACCCGGGAACACTGAAGCTTTCTTT. Residues: CASSPALGEPGNTEAFF. Full variable domain (missing parts from reference TRBV7-9 and TRBJ1-1): DTGVSQNPRHKITKRGQNVTFRCDPISEHNRLYWYRQTLGQGPEFLTYFQNEAQLEKSRLLSDRFSAERPKGSFSTLEIQRTEQGDSAMYLCASSPALGEPGNTEAFFGQGTRLTVV.